The TCR beta chain described here comes from a study of blood T cells in healthy people across ages. Using a J-beta primer mix together with a sample-barcoded 5' primer, a second PCR was run for roughly 7 to 11 cycles. From the 5' RACE reads, TCRdb called clonotypes with MiXCR, one entry per CDR3 protein. The table lists roughly 700,000 distinct CDR3 sequences, approximately 49% of them singletons, with 30% to 40% in the top ten. The ends were cut back, 5 bases at V and 2 bases at J, with 13 bases in the middle. CDR1 and CDR2 from the germline V gene are MNHEY and SVGEGT. The CDR3 length is 15 residues.

This clonotype was sampled from a woman aged 55 to 70 in good health. Sequenced: blood. This chain links TRBV6-2 or TRBV6-3 with TRBJ2-1; D perhaps matches TRBD2 (6 bases). The CDR3 loop reads CASSGAGGTYNEQFF. CDR3 nucleotide sequence: TGTGCCAGCAGTGGGGCTGGCGGGACCTACAATGAGCAGTTCTTC.